Each of the 29 T cell receptor beta chains below was sequenced from the same sample in a study of blood T cell repertoires in COVID-19. Generated by immunoSEQ multiplex PCR, the TCRdb table keeps only in-frame clones and is missing some. This sample has about 150,000 clones; 91% occur once, and the top ten carry 0.45% to 0.65%. What was sequenced was peripheral blood. The source of these receptors is a man in his forties or fifties with acute or convalescent COVID-19.

The V gene is TRBV5-1, the J gene TRBJ1-1; D not resolved. The length of the CDR3 is 14 residues. Germline V lookup: CDR1 SGHRS, CDR2 YFSETQ. Trimming removed 2 bases at V and 0 bases at J, with 8 bases between. CDR3 loop: CASSLQSMNTEAFF. CDR3 coding DNA: TGCGCCAGCAGCTTACAGAGCATGAACACTGAAGCTTTCTTT.

The chain combines TRBV7-2 with TRBJ1-2, with 7 bases matching TRBD1. Germline V gives CDR1 SGHTA, CDR2 FQGNSA. Trimming removed 3 bases from V and 2 bases from J; junction bases left unmatched: 3. This CDR3 region has 14 residues. CDR3 nucleotide sequence: TGTGCCAGCAGCTTTTCAGGGGGGAACTATGGCTACACCTTC. Amino acids: CASSFSGGNYGYTF.

The V call is TRBV7-6, the J call TRBJ1-1, with D perhaps matching TRBD1 (6 bases). V was shortened by 5 bases and J by 3 bases, with 10 bases between the two germline ends. CDR3 size: 13 residues. In germline, CDR1 is SGHVS, CDR2 FNYEAQ. CDR3 loop: CASSPQGYTEAFF. CDR3 coding DNA: TGTGCCAGCAGCCCACAGGGATACACTGAAGCTTTCTTT.

The J gene is TRBJ1-3, the V gene TRBV19; D might be TRBD1 (6 bases). Germline loops: CDR1 LNHDA, CDR2 SQIVND (reference sequence). Trimming left V 3 bases short and J 4 bases short, with 10 bases between. This CDR3 is 14 amino acids long. This CDR3 is CASSITGTGNTIYF. The CDR3 region has the DNA TGTGCCAGTAGTATCACAGGGACGGGAAACACCATATATTTT.

The J gene is TRBJ1-1, the V gene TRBV3-1 (or the pseudogene TRBV3-2), with TRBD1 identical over 8 bases. Trimming removed 3 bases from V and 2 bases from J; junction bases left unmatched: 5. Germline values: CDR1 LGHDT, CDR2 YNNKEL (reference sequence). The CDR3 extends over 15 amino acids. DNA of the CDR3: TGTGCCAGCAGCCACACTGCAGGGGGCAACACTGAAGCTTTCTTT. It is translated as CASSHTAGGNTEAFF.

The chain is built from TRBV3-1 (or the pseudogene TRBV3-2) and TRBJ1-5; D uncertain. This CDR3 spans 14 amino acids. Germline CDR1 and CDR2: LGHDT and YNNKEL (reference sequence). The V end lost 2 bases, the J end lost 0 bases, and 5 bases lay between the germline ends. DNA of the CDR3: TGTGCCAGCAGCCAACGTTATAGCAATCAGCCCCAGCATTTT. As protein: CASSQRYSNQPQHF.

The chain combines TRBV7-3 with TRBJ2-1; the match to TRBD2 covers 11 bases. Germline assignment: CDR1 SGHTA and CDR2 FQGTGA. V shed 5 bases and J 1 base; nucleotides not matched to a gene: 4. The CDR3 length is 16 residues. CDR3 nucleotide sequence: TGTGCCAGCAGCATACTAGCGGGAGTTTCCTACAATGAGCAGTTCTTC. It is translated as CASSILAGVSYNEQFF. Full variable domain (outside the CDR3, taken from reference TRBV7-3 and TRBJ2-1): GAGVSQTPSNKVTEKGKYVELRCDPISGHTALYWYRQSLGQGPEFLIYFQGTGAADDSGLPNDRFFAVRPEGSVSTLKIQRTERGDSAVYLCASSILAGVSYNEQFFGPGTRLTVL.

The chain joins TRBV5-1 to TRBJ2-7; 7 bases line up with TRBD2. Germline CDR1 SGHRS, CDR2 YFSETQ. V shed 0 bases and J 3 bases; nucleotides not matched to a gene: 9. The CDR3 contains 16 residues. CDR3 DNA: TGCGCCAGCAGCTTGGCCGGGGGGATTTTAATCTACGAGCAGTACTTC. Protein sequence: CASSLAGGILIYEQYF.

The chain is built from TRBV18 and TRBJ1-5; D is perhaps TRBD1 (5 bases). There are 16 residues in the CDR3. The germline V and J ends were trimmed by 3 bases and 0 bases, with 12 bases remaining between them. Germline assignment: CDR1 KGHSH and CDR2 LQKENI. The CDR3, as DNA: TGTGCCAGCTCACCGGCCGGGGGGAATAGCAATCAGCCCCAGCATTTT. It is translated as CASSPAGGNSNQPQHF.

The chain employs TRBV15 and TRBJ2-3, with a tentative D call TRBD1 (5 bases). The CDR3 length is 16 residues. Trimming left V 1 base short and J 3 bases short, with 14 bases between. Germline-derived CDR1 and CDR2 are LNHNV and YYDKDF (reference sequence). CDR3 in DNA: TGTGCCACCAGCAGAGTTAGGCAGGGTGTAACAGATACGCAGTATTTT. It is translated as CATSRVRQGVTDTQYF.

This clone was found once. This chain uses TRBV6-6 with TRBJ2-7, with 9 bases identical to TRBD1. Germline V gives CDR1 MNHNY, CDR2 SVGAGI (reference sequence). The CDR3 length is 15 residues. Trimming cost V 5 bases and J 6 bases; bases outside gene matches: 11. The CDR3 protein is CASSPGQGFDVEQYV. The CDR3 nucleotides read TGTGCCAGCAGTCCTGGACAGGGGTTCGATGTCGAGCAGTACGTC.

The chain joins TRBV9 to TRBJ2-7; D is uncertain. Germline V gene data show CDR1 as SGDLS and CDR2 as YYNGEE. CDR3 size: 13 residues. Trimming took 4 bases from V and 2 from J, leaving 10 bases between them. This CDR3 is CASSPEAAYEQYF. As DNA, the CDR3 is TGTGCCAGCAGCCCAGAGGCGGCCTACGAGCAGTACTTC.

The chain combines TRBV10-3 with TRBJ1-2; D not certain. Per germline, CDR1 ENHRY and CDR2 SYGVKD. Trimming stripped 6 bases from V and 4 bases from J, with 12 bases between. This CDR3 is 13 amino acids long. CDR3 residues: CAIRGSRTYGYTF. The CDR3 DNA follows: TGTGCCATCAGGGGGAGTAGGACCTATGGCTACACCTTC.

V gene TRBV6-5 combines with J gene TRBJ2-2; unclear D gene. The CDR3 runs 14 residues. Trimming shortened V by 5 bases and J by 1 base, and 8 bases separated the two germline ends. Germline CDR1 is MNHEY and CDR2 is SVGAGI. CDR3: CASSLRLNTGELFF. CDR3 in DNA: TGTGCCAGCAGTCTTCGACTGAACACCGGGGAGCTGTTTTTT.

V gene TRBV24-1 combines with J gene TRBJ1-5, with 7 bases lining up with TRBD1. Germline values: CDR1 KGHDR, CDR2 SFDVKD. V gave up 8 bases and J gave up 1 base; unmatched junction bases: 7. The CDR3 totals 15 residues. As DNA, the CDR3 is TGTGCCACCAACTCCCGACAGGGAAGCAATCAGCCCCAGCATTTT. Translated: CATNSRQGSNQPQHF.

The J gene is TRBJ1-1, the V gene TRBV6-2 or TRBV6-3; D gene ambiguous. The CDR3 totals 13 residues. CDR1 is MNHEY and CDR2 is SVGEGT in the germline V gene. V lost 0 bases to trimming and J lost 4 bases, with 6 bases between them. The DNA for the CDR3 is TGTGCCAGCAGTTACTCTCGAGGCACTGAAGCTTTCTTT. This encodes CASSYSRGTEAFF.

This clone showed up just once. The chain has TRBV9 and TRBJ2-7; 8 bases are a match to TRBD2. Per germline, CDR1 SGDLS and CDR2 YYNGEE. V trimming: 2 bases; J trimming: 2 bases; junction bases outside the gene matches: 6. The CDR3 covers 15 residues. The CDR3 is CASSVYSGATYEQYF. The CDR3 DNA reads as TGTGCCAGCAGCGTCTATAGCGGGGCCACCTACGAGCAGTACTTC.

This clone appeared once. The chain couples TRBV11-2 to TRBJ1-5, with TRBD1 as a possible D gene (6 bases). The V and J ends lost 1 base and 2 bases respectively, with 6 bases between them. CDR1 and CDR2 (germline): SGHAT, FQNNGV. The CDR3 covers 14 residues. The CDR3 DNA sequence: TGTGCCAGCAGCTTAGCAGGGGGCAATCAGCCCCAGCATTTT. Its translation: CASSLAGGNQPQHF.

The chain employs TRBV19 and TRBJ1-5; 11 bases match TRBD1. V was clipped by 1 base and J by 0 bases; unmatched bases: 5. The CDR3 loop spans 18 amino acids. The germline V gene has CDR1 LNHDA and CDR2 SQIVND (reference sequence). The CDR3, as DNA: TGTGCCAGTAGTATAGCGGGACAGGGGGTACGTAGCAATCAGCCCCAGCATTTT. Its protein is CASSIAGQGVRSNQPQHF.

V and J are TRBV19 and TRBJ2-3; possibly TRBD2 for D (6 bases). Germline V CDR1 and CDR2: LNHDA, SQIVND (reference sequence). The CDR3 is 12 amino acids. V gave up 10 bases and J gave up 6 bases, with 14 bases separating them. The DNA of the CDR3 is TGTGCCACGCAGGAGGGACGGGATACGCAGTATTTT. Its protein product is CATQEGRDTQYF.

The V gene is TRBV20-1, the J gene TRBJ2-2, with TRBD2 identical over 9 bases. V lost 3 bases and J lost 5; bases outside the gene matches: 4. Germline assignment: CDR1 DFQATT and CDR2 SNEGSKA (reference sequence). This CDR3 region has 14 residues. The CDR3 DNA reads TGCAGTGCTAGTATACTAGCGGGTACCGGGGAGCTGTTTTTT. Translating gives CSASILAGTGELFF.

The chain carries TRBV7-3 and TRBJ1-2; possibly TRBD1 for D (6 bases). This CDR3 contains 13 residues. Trimming took 2 bases from V and 7 from J, leaving 11 bases between them. CDR1 and CDR2 from the germline V gene are SGHTA and FQGTGA. The CDR3 DNA reads as TGTGCCAGCAGCTTAGCCTCAGGGGCTGGCTACACCTTC. It codes for CASSLASGAGYTF.

The rearrangement joins TRBV27 to TRBJ2-2; 7 bases are shared with TRBD2. The CDR3 spans 14 residues. The germline V gene has CDR1 MNHEY and CDR2 SMNVEV (reference sequence). V lost 7 bases to trimming and J lost 6 bases; unmatched junction nucleotides: 8. For the CDR3, the DNA is TGTGCCAGCAAGGCGGGAGCGTGGCCCGGGGAGCTGTTTTTT. It specifies CASKAGAWPGELFF.

The CDR3 coding sequence is TGTGCCAGCAGTTTCCGGGGTAGAAGCTCCTACAATGAGCAGTTCTTC. This encodes CASSFRGRSSYNEQFF. This chain connects TRBV28 to TRBJ2-1, with D maybe TRBD2 (5 bases). The CDR3 is 16 residues long. V gave up 3 bases and J gave up 0 bases, with 12 bases separating them. Germline CDR1 is MDHEN and CDR2 is SYDVKM.

The chain combines TRBV10-2 with TRBJ1-4; the D is unclear. This CDR3 spans 13 amino acids. CDR1 and CDR2 from the germline V gene are WSHSY and SAAADI. V was pared by 2 bases and J by 2 bases, with 3 bases between. This CDR3 is CASSEATNEKLFF. The CDR3 nucleotides read TGCGCCAGCAGTGAGGCGACTAATGAAAAACTGTTTTTT.

This clone has only a few counts. This sequence joins TRBV19 and TRBJ2-1, with 7 bases matching TRBD2. Germline V gene lookup returns CDR1 LNHDA and CDR2 SQIVND (reference sequence). The CDR3 consists of 15 residues. The V segment lost 6 bases and the J segment 6 bases; nucleotides outside the gene matches: 11. CDR3 loop: CASSTTSDGSNEQFF. The CDR3 DNA follows: TGTGCCAGTAGCACAACTAGCGACGGTAGCAATGAGCAGTTCTTC.

V gene TRBV4-3 combines with J gene TRBJ2-2; 7 nucleotides line up with TRBD1. CDR1 and CDR2 from the germline V gene are LGHNA and YSLEER. There are 16 residues in the CDR3. With V trimmed by 2 bases and J by 7 bases, 10 bases remained unmatched. In nucleotides, the CDR3 is TGCGCCAGCAGCCAACTGACAGGGAAATTGCTCGGGGAGCTGTTTTTT. It translates to CASSQLTGKLLGELFF.

The V and J genes are TRBV19 and TRBJ1-1; tentative D call: TRBD1 (5 bases). CDR3 length equals 13 residues. CDR1 and CDR2 (germline): LNHDA, SQIVND (reference sequence). Trimming stripped 3 bases from V and 4 bases from J, with 9 bases between. For the CDR3, the DNA is TGTGCCAGTAGTATCGGGGGGGGCACTGAAGCTTTCTTT. This sequence encodes CASSIGGGTEAFF.

The chain is built from TRBV20-1 and TRBJ1-2; perhaps TRBD1 as D (6 bases). Trimming removed 3 bases from V and 4 bases from J, with 6 bases in between. This CDR3 spans 11 amino acids. Germline V lookup: CDR1 DFQATT, CDR2 SNEGSKA (reference sequence). The CDR3 region has the DNA TGCAGTGCTAGGGACAGCTATGGCTACACCTTC. This gives the protein CSARDSYGYTF.